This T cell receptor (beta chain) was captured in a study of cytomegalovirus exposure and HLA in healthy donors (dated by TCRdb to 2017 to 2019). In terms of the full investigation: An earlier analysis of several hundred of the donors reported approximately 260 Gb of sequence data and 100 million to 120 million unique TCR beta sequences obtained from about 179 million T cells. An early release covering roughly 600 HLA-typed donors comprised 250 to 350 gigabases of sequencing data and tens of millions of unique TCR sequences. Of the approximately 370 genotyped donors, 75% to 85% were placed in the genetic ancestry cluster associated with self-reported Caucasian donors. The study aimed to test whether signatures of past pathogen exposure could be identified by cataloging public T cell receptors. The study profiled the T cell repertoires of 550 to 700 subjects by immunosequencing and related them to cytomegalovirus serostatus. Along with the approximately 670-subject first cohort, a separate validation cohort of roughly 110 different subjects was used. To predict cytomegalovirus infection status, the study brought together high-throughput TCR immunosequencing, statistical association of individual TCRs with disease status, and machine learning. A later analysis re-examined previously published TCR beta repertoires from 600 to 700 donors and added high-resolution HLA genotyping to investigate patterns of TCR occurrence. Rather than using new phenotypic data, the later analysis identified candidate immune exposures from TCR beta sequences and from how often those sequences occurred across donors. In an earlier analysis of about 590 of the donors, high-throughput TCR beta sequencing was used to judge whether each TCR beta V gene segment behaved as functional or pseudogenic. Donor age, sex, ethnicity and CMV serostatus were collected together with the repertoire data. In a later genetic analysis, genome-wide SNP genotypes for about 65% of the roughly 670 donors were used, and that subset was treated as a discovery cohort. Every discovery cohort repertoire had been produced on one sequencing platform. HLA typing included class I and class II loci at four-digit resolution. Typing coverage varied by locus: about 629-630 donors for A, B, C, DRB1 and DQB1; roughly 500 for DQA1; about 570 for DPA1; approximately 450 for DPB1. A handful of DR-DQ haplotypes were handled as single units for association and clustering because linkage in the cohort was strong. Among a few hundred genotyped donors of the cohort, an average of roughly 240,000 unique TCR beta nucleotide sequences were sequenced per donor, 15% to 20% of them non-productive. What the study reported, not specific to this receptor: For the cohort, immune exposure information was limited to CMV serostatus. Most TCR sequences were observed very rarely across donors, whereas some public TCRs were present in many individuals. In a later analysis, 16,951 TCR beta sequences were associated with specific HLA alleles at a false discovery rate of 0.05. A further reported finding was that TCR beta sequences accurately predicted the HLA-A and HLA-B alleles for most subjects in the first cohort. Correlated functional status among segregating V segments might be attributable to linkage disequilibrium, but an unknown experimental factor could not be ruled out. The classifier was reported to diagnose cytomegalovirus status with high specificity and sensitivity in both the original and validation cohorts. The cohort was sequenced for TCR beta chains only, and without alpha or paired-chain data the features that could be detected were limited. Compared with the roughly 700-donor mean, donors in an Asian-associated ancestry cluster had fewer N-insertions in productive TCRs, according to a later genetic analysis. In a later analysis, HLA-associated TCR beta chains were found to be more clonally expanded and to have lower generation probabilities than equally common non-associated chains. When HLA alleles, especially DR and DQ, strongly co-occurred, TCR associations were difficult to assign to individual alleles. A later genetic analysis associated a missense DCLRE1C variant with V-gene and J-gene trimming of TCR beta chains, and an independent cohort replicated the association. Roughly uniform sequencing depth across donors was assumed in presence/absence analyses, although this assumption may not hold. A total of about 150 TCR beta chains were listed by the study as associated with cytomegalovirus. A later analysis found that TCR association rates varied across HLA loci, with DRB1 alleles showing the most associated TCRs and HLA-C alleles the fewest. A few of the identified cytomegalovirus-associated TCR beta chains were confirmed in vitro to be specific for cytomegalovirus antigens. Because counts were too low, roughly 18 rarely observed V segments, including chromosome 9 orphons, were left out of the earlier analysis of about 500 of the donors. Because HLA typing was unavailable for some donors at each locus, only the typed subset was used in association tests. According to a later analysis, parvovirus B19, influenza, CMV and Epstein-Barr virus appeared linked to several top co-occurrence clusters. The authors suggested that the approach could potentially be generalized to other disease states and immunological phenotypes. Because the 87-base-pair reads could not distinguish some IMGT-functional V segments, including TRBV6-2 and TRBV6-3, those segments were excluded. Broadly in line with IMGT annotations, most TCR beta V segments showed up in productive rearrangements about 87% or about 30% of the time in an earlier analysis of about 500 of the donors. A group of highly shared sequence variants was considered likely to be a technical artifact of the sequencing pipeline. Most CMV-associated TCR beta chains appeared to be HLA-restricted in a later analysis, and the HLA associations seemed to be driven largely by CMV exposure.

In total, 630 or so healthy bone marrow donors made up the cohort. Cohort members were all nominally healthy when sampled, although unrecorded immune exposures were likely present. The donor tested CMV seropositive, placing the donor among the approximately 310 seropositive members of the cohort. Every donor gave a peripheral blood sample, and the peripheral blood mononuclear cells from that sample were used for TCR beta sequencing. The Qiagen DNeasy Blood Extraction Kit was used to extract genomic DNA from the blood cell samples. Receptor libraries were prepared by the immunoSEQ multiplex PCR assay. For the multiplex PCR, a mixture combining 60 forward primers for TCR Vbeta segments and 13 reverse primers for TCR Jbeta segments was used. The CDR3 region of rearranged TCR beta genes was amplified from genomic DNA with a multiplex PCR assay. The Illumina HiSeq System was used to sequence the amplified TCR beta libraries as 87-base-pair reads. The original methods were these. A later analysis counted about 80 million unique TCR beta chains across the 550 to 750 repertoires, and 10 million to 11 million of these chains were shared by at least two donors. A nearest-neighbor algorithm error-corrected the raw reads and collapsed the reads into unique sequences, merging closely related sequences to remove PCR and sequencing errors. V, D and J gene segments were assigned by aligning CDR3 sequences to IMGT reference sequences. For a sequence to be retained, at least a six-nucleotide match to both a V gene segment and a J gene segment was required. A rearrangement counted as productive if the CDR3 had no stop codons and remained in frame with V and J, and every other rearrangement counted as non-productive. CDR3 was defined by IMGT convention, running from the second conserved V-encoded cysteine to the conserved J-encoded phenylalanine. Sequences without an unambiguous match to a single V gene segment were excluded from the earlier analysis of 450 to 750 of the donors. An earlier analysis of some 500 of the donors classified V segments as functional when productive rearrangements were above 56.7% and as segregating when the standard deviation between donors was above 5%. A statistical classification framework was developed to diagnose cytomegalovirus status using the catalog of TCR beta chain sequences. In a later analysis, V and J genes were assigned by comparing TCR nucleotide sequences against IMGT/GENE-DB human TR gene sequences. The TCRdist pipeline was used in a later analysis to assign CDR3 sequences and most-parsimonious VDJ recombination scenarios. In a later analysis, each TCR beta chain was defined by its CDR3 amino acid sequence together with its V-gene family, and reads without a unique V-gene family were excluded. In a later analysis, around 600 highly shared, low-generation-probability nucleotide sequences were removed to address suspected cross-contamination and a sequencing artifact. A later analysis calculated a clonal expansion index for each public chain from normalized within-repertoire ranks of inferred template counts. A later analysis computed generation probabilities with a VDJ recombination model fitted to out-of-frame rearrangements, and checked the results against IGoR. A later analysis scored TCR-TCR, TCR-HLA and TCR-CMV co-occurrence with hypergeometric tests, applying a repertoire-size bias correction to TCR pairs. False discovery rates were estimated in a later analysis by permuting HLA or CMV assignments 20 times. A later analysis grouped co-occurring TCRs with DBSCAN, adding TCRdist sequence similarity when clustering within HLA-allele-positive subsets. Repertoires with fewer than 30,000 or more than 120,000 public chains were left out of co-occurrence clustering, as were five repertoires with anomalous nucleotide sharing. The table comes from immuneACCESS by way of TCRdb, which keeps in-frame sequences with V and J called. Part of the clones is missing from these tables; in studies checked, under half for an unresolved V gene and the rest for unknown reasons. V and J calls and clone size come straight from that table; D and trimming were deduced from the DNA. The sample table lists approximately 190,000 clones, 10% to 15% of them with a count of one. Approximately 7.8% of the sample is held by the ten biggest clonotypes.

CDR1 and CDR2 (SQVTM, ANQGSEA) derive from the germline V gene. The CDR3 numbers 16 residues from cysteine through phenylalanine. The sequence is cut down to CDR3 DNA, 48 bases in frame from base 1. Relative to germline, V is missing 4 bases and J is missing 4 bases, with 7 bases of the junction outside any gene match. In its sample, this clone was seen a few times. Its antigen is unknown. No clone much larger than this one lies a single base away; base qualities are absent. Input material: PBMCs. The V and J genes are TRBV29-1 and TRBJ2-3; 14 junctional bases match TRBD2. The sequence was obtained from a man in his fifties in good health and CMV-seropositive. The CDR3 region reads CSVVGGTSGGPDTQYF. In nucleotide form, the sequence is TGCAGCGTTGTGGGGGGGACTAGCGGGGGACCAGATACGCAGTATTTT.